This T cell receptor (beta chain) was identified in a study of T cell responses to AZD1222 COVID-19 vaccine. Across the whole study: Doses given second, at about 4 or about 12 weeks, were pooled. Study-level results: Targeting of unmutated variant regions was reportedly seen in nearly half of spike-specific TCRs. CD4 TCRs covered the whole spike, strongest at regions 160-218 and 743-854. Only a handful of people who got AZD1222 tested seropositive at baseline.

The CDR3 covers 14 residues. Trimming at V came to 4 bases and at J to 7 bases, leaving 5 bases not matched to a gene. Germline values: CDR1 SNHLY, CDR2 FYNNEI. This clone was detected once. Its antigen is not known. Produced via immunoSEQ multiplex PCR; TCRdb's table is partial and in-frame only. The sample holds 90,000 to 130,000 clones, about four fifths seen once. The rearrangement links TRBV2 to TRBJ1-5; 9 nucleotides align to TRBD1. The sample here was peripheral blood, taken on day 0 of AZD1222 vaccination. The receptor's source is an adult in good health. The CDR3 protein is CASSGQGGRQPQHF. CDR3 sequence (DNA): TGTGCCAGCAGTGGACAGGGGGGTAGGCAGCCCCAGCATTTT.